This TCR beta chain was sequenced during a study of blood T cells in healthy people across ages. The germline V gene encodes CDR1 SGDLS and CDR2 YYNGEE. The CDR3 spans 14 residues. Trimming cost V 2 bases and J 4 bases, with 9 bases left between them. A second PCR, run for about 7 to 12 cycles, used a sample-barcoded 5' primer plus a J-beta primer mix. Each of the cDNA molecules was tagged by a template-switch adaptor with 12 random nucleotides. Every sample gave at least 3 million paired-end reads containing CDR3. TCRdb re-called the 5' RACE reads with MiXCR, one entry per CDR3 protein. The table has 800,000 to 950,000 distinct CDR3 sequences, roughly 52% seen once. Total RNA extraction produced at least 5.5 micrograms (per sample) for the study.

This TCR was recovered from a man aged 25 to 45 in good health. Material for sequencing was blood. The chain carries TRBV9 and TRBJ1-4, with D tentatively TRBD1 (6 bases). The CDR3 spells CASSVGQNNEKLFF. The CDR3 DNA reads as TGTGCCAGCAGCGTCGGACAGAATAATGAAAAACTGTTTTTT.